This T cell receptor beta chain was recorded in a study of cytomegalovirus exposure and HLA in healthy donors. Background on the study: It was reported in a later analysis that the 95 to 150 validation repertoires used the same platform as the roughly 640 first-cohort repertoires.

Trimming took 3 bases from V and 0 from J, leaving 12 bases between them. The CDR3 consists of 16 residues. Germline lookup yields CDR1 MGHDK and CDR2 SYGVNS. As regards this clone: The antigen is undetermined.

This table comes from immunoSEQ multiplex PCR, and its TCRdb copy is limited to in-frame clones, with some not included. The sample has approximately 110,000 clones, almost 90% seen once. Regarding the study as a whole: Three CMV-associated chains were confirmed in vitro to be specific for CMV antigens. The classifier was said to identify cytomegalovirus status with high specificity and sensitivity.

The clonotype comes from a woman younger than 30 in good health and CMV-seronegative. Sample: PBMCs. V gene TRBV25-1 combines with J gene TRBJ2-4; tentatively, D is TRBD2 (6 bases). CDR3 in amino acids: CASSEAGGVAKNIQYF. CDR3 coding DNA: TGTGCCAGCAGTGAGGCCGGGGGTGTAGCCAAAAACATTCAGTACTTC.